Detailed here is one TCR beta chain. What it binds is not known. The data derive from a study of identical twins. Study-wide findings and caveats: Out-of-frame beta sequences exhibited a weaker degree of excess twin sharing. Insertions were reduced in abundant cord blood beta clonotypes but not in memory repertoires. Zero-insertion analyses could be partly confounded by invariant MAIT and iNKT cells.

TCRdb called the 5' RACE reads again in MiXCR, with one record for every CDR3 protein. This sample yields under 900,000 distinct CDR3 sequences, of which 9% to 15% are seen a single time; under 2% belongs to the top ten. V gave up 5 bases and J gave up 2 bases, with 12 bases separating them. CDR3 length: 14 residues. In germline, CDR1 is MNHEY, CDR2 SVGEGT. These data also featured in a second study, about yellow fever vaccine responses in identical twins.

V and J are TRBV6-2 or TRBV6-3 and TRBJ1-2; D remains unclear. The specimen sequenced was PBMCs. This receptor was taken from a woman aged 18 to 35 in good health. This CDR3 is CASSRRVANYGYTF. CDR3 nucleotide sequence: TGTGCCAGCAGTCGTCGGGTAGCAAACTATGGCTACACCTTC.